A selection of T cell receptor beta chains follows, all from one sample in a study of blood T cell repertoires in COVID-19. Assay: immunoSEQ multiplex PCR; the TCRdb copy retains only in-frame clones and omits some. The sample consists of 100,000 to 140,000 clones, just over 90% of them appearing once. The sequencing input was peripheral blood. All receptors come from a woman aged 25 to 39 with acute or convalescent COVID-19. Both conserved end residues are part of each CDR3. The order of the fields is D gene, clone size, J gene, V gene, CDR3 DNA, CDR3 protein. D genes are given only for firm matches. Expanded clones get a size class; other rows say once, few or many, or leave the size out.

>.|.|TRBJ2-1|TRBV19
TGTGCCTCGCAAGCGGGTTACAATGAGCAGTTCTTC
CASQAGYNEQFF
>.|.|TRBJ2-5|TRBV7-3
TGTGCCAGCAGCTTATCCCGGGGAGAGACCCAGTACTTC
CASSLSRGETQYF
>.|.|TRBJ1-2|TRBV5-8
TGTGCCAGCAGCTTGGGGTCCCGGGATGCTGATGGCTACACCTTC
CASSLGSRDADGYTF
>.|.|TRBJ1-5|TRBV28
TGTGCCAGCAGTCGGGAGACAGCTATTTCCTTTTATAGCAATCAGCCCCAGCATTTT
CASSRETAISFYSNQPQHF
>.|.|TRBJ2-7|TRBV12-3/TRBV12-4
TGTGCCAGCAGGGGAGAGGGTATGTACGAGCAGTACTTC
CASRGEGMYEQYF
>.|.|TRBJ2-3|TRBV11-1
TGTGCCAGCAGCTTAGGAACGGCGCGGAGCACAGATACGCAGTATTTT
CASSLGTARSTDTQYF
>TRBD1|few|TRBJ2-3|TRBV7-3
TGTGCCAGCAGCTTAACTCTGGACAGGGAGTTT
CASSLTLDREF
>.|few|TRBJ2-7|TRBV7-2
TGTGCCAGCAGCTTAGCGCAAGGGGCGACCCACGAGCAGTACTTC
CASSLAQGATHEQYF
>.|.|TRBJ2-5|TRBV28
TGTGCCAGCACTAACCAAGAGACCCAGTACTTC
CASTNQETQYF
>.|.|TRBJ2-3|TRBV7-2
TGTGCCAGCAGCCCCTACACAGATACGCAGTATTTT
CASSPYTDTQYF
>TRBD1|.|TRBJ1-1|TRBV12-3/TRBV12-4
TGTGCCAGCAGATCTACAGGGGGGGAATATGCTTTCTTT
CASRSTGGEYAFF
>.|.|TRBJ1-2|TRBV4-3
TGCGCCAGCAGCCAAGAGCGCAAGTCAGGGTATGGCTACACCTTC
CASSQERKSGYGYTF
>TRBD2|.|TRBJ2-5|TRBV11-3
TGTGCCAGCAGCTTATCTAGCGGGGGAGAGACCCAGTACTTC
CASSLSSGGETQYF
>TRBD1|.|TRBJ2-7|TRBV6-1
TGTGCCAGCAGTGCACAGAACAGGGGCGCCCTCTCCTACGAGCAGTACTTC
CASSAQNRGALSYEQYF
>.|.|TRBJ1-1|TRBV3-1/TRBV3-2
TGTGCCAGCAGCCAAGCGTTCGGGAACACTGAAGCTTTCTTT
CASSQAFGNTEAFF
>.|.|TRBJ2-7|TRBV29-1
TGCAGCGTGCGGGACGGGGACTACGAGCAGTACTTC
CSVRDGDYEQYF
>.|few|TRBJ2-1|TRBV5-1
TGCGCCAGCAGCTTGGATCCCGAGCTAAGCTCCTACAATGAGCAGTTCTTC
CASSLDPELSSYNEQFF
>TRBD2|once|TRBJ2-6|TRBV6-2/TRBV6-3
TGTGCCAGCAGTGGACTAAGCGGGAGTTTCTCTGGGGCCAACGTCCTGACTTTC
CASSGLSGSFSGANVLTF
>.|.|TRBJ2-7|TRBV4-3
TGCGCCAGCAGCCATCTTAGCGGAAGCTCCTACGAGCAGTACTTC
CASSHLSGSSYEQYF
>.|.|TRBJ1-5|TRBV5-5
TGTGCCAGCAGCTTGGCCGCGGGGTTTGGACAGCCCCAGCATTTT
CASSLAAGFGQPQHF
>TRBD2|.|TRBJ2-2|TRBV28
TGTGCCAGCAGCCTGACTAGCGGGAGGGCCCACACCGGGGAGCTGTTTTTT
CASSLTSGRAHTGELFF
>.|.|TRBJ2-7|TRBV15
TGTGCCACCAGCAGAGATGATCCAGAAGAGCAGTACTTC
CATSRDDPEEQYF
>TRBD1|.|TRBJ2-7|TRBV10-3
TGTGCCATCAGAGACGGGACAGAGAACTACGAGCAGTACTTC
CAIRDGTENYEQYF
>.|.|TRBJ1-2|TRBV4-1
TGCGCCAGCAGCCAACAGGGTACTAACTATGGCTACACCTTC
CASSQQGTNYGYTF
>TRBD1|.|TRBJ1-2|TRBV10-2
TGCGCCAGCAGCGACAGGGCTGCCTATGGCTACACCTTC
CASSDRAAYGYTF
>.|.|TRBJ2-2|TRBV11-2
TGTGCCAGCAGCCTATCCGGGGGTCCCGGGGAGCTGTTTTTT
CASSLSGGPGELFF
>TRBD2|once|TRBJ2-7|TRBV27
TGTGCCAGCAGTTTAGCCGGGGGGTCGTTGGGCGAGCAGTACTTC
CASSLAGGSLGEQYF
>.|.|TRBJ2-1|TRBV3-1/TRBV3-2
TGTGCCAGCAGCCAAACTAGGGTCTCCTACAATGAGCAGTTCTTC
CASSQTRVSYNEQFF
>TRBD1|.|TRBJ2-7|TRBV2
TGTGCCAGCAGCGGACAGGGGCTTCGAGTGGGGCAGTACTTC
CASSGQGLRVGQYF
>TRBD1|.|TRBJ2-5|TRBV11-2
TGTGCCAGCAGCTTAGTCCCCTGGGACAGGGGTAGAGAGACCCAGTACTTC
CASSLVPWDRGRETQYF
>.|once|TRBJ1-1|TRBV30
TGTGCCTGGGACAGGCGTCCCATGGCTTTCTTT
CAWDRRPMAFF
>TRBD2|few|TRBJ2-1|TRBV27
TGTGCCAGCAGTAGACTAGCGGGGGTCGATGAGCAGTTCTTC
CASSRLAGVDEQFF
>.|once|TRBJ2-1|TRBV9
TGTGCCAGCAGCCCCCATCAGGGCAGGGGGGCCAATGAGCAGTTCTTC
CASSPHQGRGANEQFF
>.|.|TRBJ2-1|TRBV18
TGTGCCAGCTCACCACCCGGGAGCTCCCACAATGAGCAGTTCTTC
CASSPPGSSHNEQFF
>.|.|TRBJ1-1|TRBV3-1/TRBV3-2
TGTGCCAGCAGCCAAGATCCGCCGGGGGGGCAAGCTTTCTTT
CASSQDPPGGQAFF
>TRBD2|.|TRBJ2-7|TRBV6-2/TRBV6-3
TGTGCCAGCAGTATGTGGACTAGCGGTATTTACTCCTACGAGCAGTACTTC
CASSMWTSGIYSYEQYF
>TRBD1|.|TRBJ2-5|TRBV6-6
TGTGCCAGCAGTAACTTCCGGGACAGGGGTCAGACCCAGTACTTC
CASSNFRDRGQTQYF
>.|.|TRBJ1-1|TRBV7-9
TGTGCCAGCAGCTTGTACAGGGAGAACACTGAAGCTTTCTTT
CASSLYRENTEAFF
>TRBD2|.|TRBJ2-1|TRBV4-2
TGTGCCAGCGGACTAGCGGGCGCCCGTTACGGTGCCAATGAGCAGTTCTTC
CASGLAGARYGANEQFF
>TRBD1|.|TRBJ2-7|TRBV7-9
TGTGCCAGCAGCTTAGTTGGACAGGGGAACGAGCAGTACTTC
CASSLVGQGNEQYF
>TRBD1|.|TRBJ1-2|TRBV28
TGTGCCAGCAGTTTACGGCGACAGGGGGTTTATGGCTACACCTTC
CASSLRRQGVYGYTF
>TRBD2|.|TRBJ2-1|TRBV27
TGTGCCAGCAGTTTAAGGACTAGCGGGAGATCCAATGAGCAGTTCTTC
CASSLRTSGRSNEQFF
>.|.|TRBJ2-7|TRBV28
TGTGCCAGCAGCCAGACTGGGTCGTCCTACGAGCAGTACTTC
CASSQTGSSYEQYF
>TRBD1|.|TRBJ1-2|TRBV5-4
TGTGCCAGCGCGAGAGGACAGGAGAACTATGGCTACACCTTC
CASARGQENYGYTF
>.|.|TRBJ1-1|TRBV5-4
TGTGCCAGCAGCTTGGCCTATTCCGTGTACACTGAAGCTTTCTTT
CASSLAYSVYTEAFF
>.|.|TRBJ2-7|TRBV7-9
TGTGCCAGCAGCCCTGGGGACAACTCCTACGAGCAGTACTTC
CASSPGDNSYEQYF
>.|once|TRBJ2-7|TRBV29-1
TGCAGCGTTGAACGGTCTGGCGGCTCGCCCGAGCAGTACTTC
CSVERSGGSPEQYF
>.|.|TRBJ1-1|TRBV30
TGTGCCTGGAGTCGGGTGAACACTGAAGCTTTCTTT
CAWSRVNTEAFF
>TRBD2|.|TRBJ2-1|TRBV11-3
TGTGCCAGCAGCTTGCCGCCCTCGCGGGCGGGAGGTAACAATGAGCAGTTCTTC
CASSLPPSRAGGNNEQFF
>TRBD1|.|TRBJ1-2|TRBV28
TGTGCCAGCAGTCCCCCCGGGACAGGGGTTTGGGGCTACACCTTC
CASSPPGTGVWGYTF
>.|.|TRBJ1-4|TRBV30
TGTGCCTGGAGTGTAAAACAGGGAATCATCGAAAAACTGTTTTTT
CAWSVKQGIIEKLFF
>.|once|TRBJ1-1|TRBV6-2/TRBV6-3
TGTGCCAGCAGTTACAACAGGGACACTGAAGCTTTCTTT
CASSYNRDTEAFF
>.|few|TRBJ2-1|TRBV20-1
TGCAGTCCAAATGAGAATGAGCAGTTCTTC
CSPNENEQFF
>TRBD1|.|TRBJ2-7|TRBV10-1
TGCGCCACCCGCAAAGGGACAGTCCTCTCCTACGAGCAGTACTTC
CATRKGTVLSYEQYF
>.|.|TRBJ1-1|TRBV4-3
TGCGCCAGCAGCCAAGATCTGGAGCGAAACACTGAAGCTTTCTTT
CASSQDLERNTEAFF
>.|.|TRBJ2-7|TRBV6-6
TGTGCCAGCAGTTACCCGGGATCCCACGAGCAGTACTTC
CASSYPGSHEQYF
>TRBD2|once|TRBJ2-2|TRBV5-4
TGTGCCAGCAGCTTGGGGCGGGGGGAATCCGGGGAGCTGTTTTTT
CASSLGRGESGELFF
>.|.|TRBJ1-2|TRBV7-3
TGTGCCAGCAGCTTAGAAAGGTCGGAGTATCACTTC
CASSLERSEYHF
>.|.|TRBJ2-1|TRBV27
TGTGCCAGCAGTATCGCTAGCAGAGCCTCCTACAATGAGCAGTTCTTC
CASSIASRASYNEQFF
>TRBD1|.|TRBJ1-2|TRBV28
TGTGCCAGCAGTTGGGACAGGGGGCCGGAGGGCTACACCTTC
CASSWDRGPEGYTF